Listed below are T cell receptor beta chains from one sample, sequenced in a study of PD-L1 blockade in urothelial cancer. TCRdb's copy holds only in-frame clones and misses some; the assay was immunoSEQ multiplex PCR. The data hold under 30,000 clones, with roughly three quarters observed a single time. Sequenced material: PBMCs, taken around atezolizumab (anti-PD-L1) treatment. The origin of the receptors is a man between 65 and 79 years old with urothelial cancer. Each CDR3 is given without its conserved first and last residue.

TRBJ1-6,TRBV14,ASSATQSSPLH
TRBJ2-2,TRBV29-1,SVGSTGELF
TRBJ2-2,TRBV7-2,ASSLSRVGTGELF
TRBJ1-5,TRBV7-7,ASSWSRDRSNQPQH
TRBJ1-2,TRBV19,ASMRRSKTNYGYT
TRBJ2-3,TRBV2,ASSEAGNTQY
TRBJ2-1,TRBV7-9,ASSLDRGVNEQF
TRBJ2-3,TRBV4-2,ASSQDSPSGRDTQY
TRBJ2-7,TRBV27,ASSLRRGGPYEQY
TRBJ2-7,TRBV6-6,ASSNRLAGGQEQY
TRBJ2-3,TRBV5-1,ASSPRGSADTQY
TRBJ2-7,TRBV18,ASSLAQDSEQY
TRBJ1-1,TRBV30,AWSFGGGTEAF
TRBJ2-7,TRBV5-1,ASMSQGAYEQY
TRBJ2-5,TRBV18,ASSPQNPGQGAPRETQY
TRBJ2-2,TRBV6-4,ASSDSQPGLEPGELF
TRBJ2-5,TRBV5-6,ASSLAPTGGQETQY
TRBJ1-4,TRBV6-1,ASSVRTGPNEKLF
TRBJ2-3,TRBV11-3,ASSFGLASDTQY
TRBJ2-1,TRBV5-1,ASSLESGRTRSYNEQF